This TCR beta chain was observed in a study of shared clonotypes between healthy human individuals. The overall study: Aged between 18 and 49, the donors were two women and three men.

General observations from the study: Across a handful of donors, naive CD4 shared 5% to 6%, naive CD8 more than 3%, memory CD4 less than 2.5%, memory CD8 0.4% to 0.5%. Generation of non-shared clonotypes was less probable than generation of clonotypes shared by all four donors.

With regard to this clone: Antigen unknown.

Only CD45RO-negative cells positively selected for CCR7 counted as naive CD8 cells, so terminally differentiated effector memory CD45RA+ cells were excluded. In germline, CDR1 is LNHNV, CDR2 YYDKDF (reference sequence). The ends lost 4 bases at V and 6 bases at J; junction bases unmatched: 12. The CDR3 sequence is 15 residues long. For each subset, genomic DNA was distributed in equal portions over several immunoSEQ plates. TCRdb's copy holds only in-frame clones and misses some; the assay was immunoSEQ multiplex PCR. The table shows under 600,000 clones, with roughly 98% occurring only once. This sequence was found in a young man in good health. The V gene is TRBV15, the J gene TRBJ2-7, with TRBD2 matching 7 bases. The sequenced material came from naive CD8+ T cells sorted from blood. The CDR3 nucleotides read TGTGCCACCAGCACCGGTCGCCTGACGGGGGGCGAGCAGTACTTC. This sequence encodes CATSTGRLTGGEQYF.